Listed here is a single TCR beta chain. Antigen unknown. One junction end disagrees with the germline gene, perhaps due to a read error. The library came from three nested PCR rounds adapted from ARM-PCR protocols. TCRdb redid the calling of the multiplex PCR reads with MiXCR, one entry per CDR3 protein. The table records some 99,000 distinct CDR3 sequences, roughly 77% of them present only once. This sample is part of a study of tumor and adjacent non-tumor tissue in lung cancer. Study-level background: Each sample yielded 4 million to 4.5 million productive TCRbeta reads on average.

The template was RNA from unsorted bulk tissue. Study-wide results and limits: Top 100 clones took a larger repertoire share in normal lung.

This CDR3 has 16 amino acids. CDR1 and CDR2 (germline): MNHNS, SASEGT. The sample comprised lung tumor tissue. This clonotype originated in a woman in her sixties with non-small cell lung cancer. The chain links TRBV6-1 to TRBJ1-5; D is possibly TRBD1 (5 bases). The CDR3 sequence is CASSPDTGLSNQPQHF. CDR3 in DNA: TGTGCTAGCAGTCCGGACACGGGTTTGAGCAATCAGCCCCAGCATTTT.